This T cell receptor (beta chain) appears in the sequencing data of a study of T-cell reconstitution after alpha-beta-depleted transplantation in children. Preparation of the TCRbeta library involved a method that used unique molecular identifiers. TCRdb re-derived calls from the PCR reads in MiXCR, one entry per CDR3 protein. Of around 680,000 distinct CDR3 sequences listed, around a sixth are singletons. V was clipped by 3 bases and J by 1 base, with 11 bases between them. The CDR3 sequence is 15 residues long. This clonotype originated in a human donor who donated a stem cell graft to a child with acute myeloid leukemia. The specimen was PBMCs from the stem cell graft donor, collected from the stem cell graft. The chain joins TRBV12-3 or TRBV12-4 to TRBJ2-3, with a tentative D call TRBD2 (6 bases). Written as DNA, the CDR3 is TGTGCCAGCAGTTTTAGGTCGGGGGGCACAGATACGCAGTATTTT. It translates to CASSFRSGGTDTQYF.